The subject of this entry is one TCR beta chain. The target antigen is unknown. PCR primers comprised 60 Vbeta and 13 Jbeta primers. Method: immunoSEQ multiplex PCR; TCRdb's copy keeps in-frame clones and lacks some. Here the sample table reports about 120,000 clones. The data are from a study of cytomegalovirus exposure and HLA in healthy donors. The CDR3 totals 16 residues. Trimming removed 7 bases from V and 3 bases from J; junction bases left unmatched: 12. In germline, CDR1 is MNHEY, CDR2 SMNVEV (reference sequence). Study-level results: Later findings reportedly placed an Asian-associated ancestry cluster below the 666-donor mean for N-insertions.

Nominal health characterized the donors when sampled, though unrecorded immune exposures were likely. The chain couples TRBV27 to TRBJ1-1, with 9 nucleotides matching TRBD1. Specimen: PBMCs. The clonotype was recovered from a man aged 18 to 30 in good health and CMV-seronegative. This chain's CDR3 is CASTPLQGAMDTEAFF. The CDR3 DNA reads as TGTGCCAGCACTCCTCTACAGGGGGCGATGGACACTGAAGCTTTCTTT.